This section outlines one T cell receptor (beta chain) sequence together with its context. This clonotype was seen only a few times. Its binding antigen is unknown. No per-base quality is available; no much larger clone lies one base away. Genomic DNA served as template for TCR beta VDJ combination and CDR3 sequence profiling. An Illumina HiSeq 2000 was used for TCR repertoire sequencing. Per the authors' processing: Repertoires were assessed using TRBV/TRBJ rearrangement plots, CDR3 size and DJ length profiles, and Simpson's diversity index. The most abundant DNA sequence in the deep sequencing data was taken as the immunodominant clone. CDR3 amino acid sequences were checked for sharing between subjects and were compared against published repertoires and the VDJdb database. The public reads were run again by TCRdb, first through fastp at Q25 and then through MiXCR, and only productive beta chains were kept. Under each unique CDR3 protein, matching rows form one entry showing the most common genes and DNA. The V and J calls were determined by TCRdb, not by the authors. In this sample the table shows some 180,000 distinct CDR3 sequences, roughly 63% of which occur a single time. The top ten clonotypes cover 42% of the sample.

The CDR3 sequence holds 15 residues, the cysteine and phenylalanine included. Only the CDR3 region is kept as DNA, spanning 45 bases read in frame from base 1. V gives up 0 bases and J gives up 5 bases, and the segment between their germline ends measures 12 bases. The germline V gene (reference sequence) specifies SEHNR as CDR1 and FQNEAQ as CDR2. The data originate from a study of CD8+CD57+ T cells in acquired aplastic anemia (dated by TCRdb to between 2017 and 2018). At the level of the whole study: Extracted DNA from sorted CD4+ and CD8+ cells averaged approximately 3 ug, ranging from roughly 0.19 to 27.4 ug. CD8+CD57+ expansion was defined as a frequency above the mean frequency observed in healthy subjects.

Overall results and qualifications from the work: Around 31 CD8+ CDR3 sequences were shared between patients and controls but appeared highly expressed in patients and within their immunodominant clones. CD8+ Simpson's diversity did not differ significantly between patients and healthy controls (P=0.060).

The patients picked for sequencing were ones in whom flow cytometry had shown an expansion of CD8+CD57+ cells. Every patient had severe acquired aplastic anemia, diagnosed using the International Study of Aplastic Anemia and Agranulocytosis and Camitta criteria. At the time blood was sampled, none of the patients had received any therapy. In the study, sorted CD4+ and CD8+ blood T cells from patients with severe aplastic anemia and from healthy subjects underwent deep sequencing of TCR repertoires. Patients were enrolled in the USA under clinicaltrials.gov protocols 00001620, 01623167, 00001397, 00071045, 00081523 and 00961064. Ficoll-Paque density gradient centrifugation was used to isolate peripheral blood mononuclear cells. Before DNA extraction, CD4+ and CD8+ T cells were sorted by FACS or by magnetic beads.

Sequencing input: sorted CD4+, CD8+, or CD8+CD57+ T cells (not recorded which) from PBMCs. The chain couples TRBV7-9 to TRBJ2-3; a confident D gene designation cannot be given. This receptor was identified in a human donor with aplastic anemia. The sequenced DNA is TGTGCCAGCAGCTTAGCGGGTCAGGTCGGAGATACGCAGTATTTT. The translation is CASSLAGQVGDTQYF.